The T cell receptor (beta chain) under discussion was sequenced for a study of human T cells and chemical hapten exposure (dated by TCRdb to the early 2020s). Context from the whole study: For sensitization, 2% DPC in acetone was applied to a 2 cm by 2 cm area of upper inner arm skin. Weekly therapeutic DPC doses were additionally applied to the scalp of patients throughout the roughly 25-week study period. Patch testing was done on the upper back using Finn chambers containing 0.01% DPC, and results were scored after 6 days according to International Contact Dermatitis Research Group standards. The patient cohort, mostly female, included alopecia areata with under or over 50% scalp involvement, alopecia totalis and alopecia universalis. Libraries were combined into a pool for sequencing, and differences in TCR yield between samples came mainly from small differences in library volumes within the pool. Peripheral blood TCR repertoire changes were tracked in vivo in alopecia patients during primary and secondary sensitization to the hapten diphenylcyclopropenone (DPC). Blood was sampled from patients pre-sensitization (week 0) and at 2, 6 and about 24 weeks after DPC sensitization. Twenty-nine alopecia patients gave blood for TCR sequencing at one to four time points (pre-sensitization, 2, 6 and 24 weeks).

What the authors observed across the whole study: Expanded TCRs formed significantly more large CDR3 similarity clusters than pre-sensitization or healthy control sets, consistent with antigen-driven responses. Alopecia, a presumed autoimmune disease, was present in all patients, so the immune response of the patients might differ from that of healthy individuals. After repeated subsampling, the strength of the expansion versus patch-test correlation and the threshold at which it became significant changed. Patch test score was positively correlated with the number of PT1 expanded TCRs, with significance at thresholds 8, 16 and 32 but not at 4. DPC sensitization did not change how many TCRs were above 1 in 1000 frequency, and no evidence was found of alterations in global repertoire structure.

Explained via the paper, the time point label denotes: patch test 2, 6 weeks after DPC sensitization. The treatment or condition label for this specimen denotes: therapeutic diphenylcyclopropenone sensitization with weekly scalp DPC. At each patch-test visit, blood was drawn before the patch test was applied. Patients were eligible if aged 18 to 70, diagnosed with alopecia and judged suitable for DPC therapy, and pregnant patients were excluded. Total RNA was isolated from unfractionated whole blood collected in Tempus Blood RNA tubes. The germline V gene provides CDR1 SGHTA and CDR2 FQGNSA. Including cysteine and phenylalanine, the CDR3 has 13 amino acids. This entry keeps only the CDR3 DNA: 39 bases, framed from base 1. The trim is 0 bases for V and 5 bases for J, with a gap of 8 bases between the germline ends. The sample holds a few counts of this clonotype. Its antigen has not been determined. No clone much larger than this one lies a single base away; base qualities are absent.

The library was produced with RACE. The sample was run on a NextSeq 500. Library preparation attached unique molecular identifiers to individual cDNA molecules for quantitative, reproducible TCR counting. From each blood RNA sample, both TCR alpha and TCR beta chains were sequenced. As for how the authors treated the data: A median of about 87,000 TCRs per sample was observed, with a range of 23,224 to 690,600. The Decombinator software suite was used to annotate the V, J and CDR3 of the TCR reads. Every sample was subsampled to the same number of TCRs (28,000) for the PS versus PT1 abundance plots. TCRs were defined as expanded if absent before sensitization and observed at least eight times at the 2-week time point. TCRdb reanalyzed the raw reads on its own, using fastp at Q25 for trimming and MiXCR for clone calling, and kept in-frame beta chains. Rows matching on CDR3 protein sequence are summarized as one entry with the most common DNA and genes. The V and J calls come from TCRdb's annotation, not from the publication. For this sample the table gives under 100,000 distinct CDR3 sequences, of which 11% were detected only once. 2.5% to 4% of the sample is in the top ten clones.

The sequence derives from a woman aged 35 to 49 with alopecia areata. Some clones in this sample may be carry-over from other donors' samples. The source material was whole blood, sampled in connection with sensitization to the hapten diphenylcyclopropenone (DPC). The rearrangement joined TRBV7-2 to TRBJ2-7; the D gene remains uncertain. The CDR3 region has the sequence CASSLAFKDEQYF. The nucleotide sequence reads TGTGCCAGCAGCTTAGCCTTTAAAGACGAGCAGTACTTC. The full variable domain, with segments outside the CDR3 supplied by the reference TRBV7-2 and TRBJ2-7 proteins, appears as GAGVSQSPSNKVTEKGKDVELRCDPISGHTALYWYRQSLGQGLEFLIYFQGNSAPDKSGLPSDRFSAERTGGSVSTLTIQRTQQEDSAVYLCASSLAFKDEQYFGPGTRLTVT.